The T cell receptor beta chain described here comes from a study of vaccination and CD4 T cells after COVID-19. About the research overall: Control cultures, each given a CEFX pool, an HIV-1 Nef pool, or no peptide, were included.

The treatment was: approximately nine-day PBMC culture with coronavirus spike peptide pools or control peptides (ViraFEST assay). From the unexposed donor, CD4+ T cells were collected ahead of the COVID-19 pandemic (2011-2018). Fresh IL-2 medium replaced half the culture medium on days 3 and 7. Comment on this clonotype: Its antigen is still unknown.

Study results and limitations: For convalescent patients, a median around 90% of reactive clones surfaced exclusively after vaccination.

Per germline, CDR1 SEHNR and CDR2 FQNEAQ (reference sequence). The CDR3 loop spans 12 amino acids. Trimming cost V 2 bases and J 6 bases, with 8 bases left between them. Cultured CD4+ T-cell DNA underwent Oncomine TCR Beta short-read sequencing. Each CDR3 protein is one row after TCRdb ran MiXCR on the PCR reads. The sample has roughly 8,000 distinct CDR3 sequences; 43% are singletons. Material for sequencing was CD4+ T cells from blood, cultured in vitro. The receptor's source is a human donor in good health. The V and J genes are TRBV7-9 and TRBJ2-7; D gene unclear. CDR3 sequence: CASSLQLGEQYF. As DNA, the CDR3 is TGTGCCAGCAGCTTACAACTGGGCGAGCAGTACTTC.